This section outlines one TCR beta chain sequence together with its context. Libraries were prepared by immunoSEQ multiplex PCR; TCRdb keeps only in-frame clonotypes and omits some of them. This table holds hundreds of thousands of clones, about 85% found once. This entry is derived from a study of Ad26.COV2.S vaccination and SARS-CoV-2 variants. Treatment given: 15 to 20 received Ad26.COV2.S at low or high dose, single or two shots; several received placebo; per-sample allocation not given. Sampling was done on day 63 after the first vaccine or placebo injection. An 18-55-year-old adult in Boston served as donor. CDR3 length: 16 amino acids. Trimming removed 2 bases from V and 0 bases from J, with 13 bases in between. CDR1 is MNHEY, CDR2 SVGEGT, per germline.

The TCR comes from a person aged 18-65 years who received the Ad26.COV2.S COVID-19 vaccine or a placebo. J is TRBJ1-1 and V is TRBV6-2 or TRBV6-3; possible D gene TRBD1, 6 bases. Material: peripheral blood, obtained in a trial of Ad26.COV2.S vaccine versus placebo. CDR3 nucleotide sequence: TGTGCCAGCAGTTACCCGCCGGACAGCATGAACACTGAAGCTTTCTTT. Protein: CASSYPPDSMNTEAFF.